One and the same sample provided the 27 T cell receptor beta chains below, sequenced in a study of T cells after posttransplantation cyclophosphamide. Busulfan-fludarabine conditioning, marrow transplant, and cyclophosphamide on days +3 and +4 were administered. The table came from immunoSEQ multiplex PCR; TCRdb's copy has only in-frame clones and leaves some out. The sample yields around 40,000 clones, around 90% seen once. The source was PBMCs, collected just over 60 days after allogeneic stem cell transplant with posttransplant cyclophosphamide. These receptors were obtained from a male patient between 60 and 69 years old who received an allogeneic stem cell transplant from a related donor and was CMV-positive. Among the T cells, some may be from the graft donor.

The V call is TRBV6-1, the J call TRBJ2-2; 10 positions match TRBD1. The CDR3 covers 15 residues. Germline-derived CDR1 and CDR2 are MNHNS and SASEGT. Losses at the gene ends were 6 bases for V and 7 bases for J; bases not matched to a gene: 8. The CDR3, as DNA: TGTGCCAGCAGCACGACAGGGGGCGAGTTCGGGGAGCTGTTTTTT. As protein: CASSTTGGEFGELFF.

The chain recombines TRBV5-1 with TRBJ1-1; no clear D. V dropped 4 bases and J dropped 6 bases, with 13 bases sitting between them. Germline V CDR1 and CDR2: SGHRS, YFSETQ. This CDR3 comprises 13 residues. CDR3 residues: CASSRGEGAEAFF. The CDR3 DNA reads as TGCGCCAGCAGCCGTGGGGAGGGAGCTGAAGCTTTCTTT.

The V and J genes are TRBV27 and TRBJ2-1; 10 positions match TRBD2. Trimming at V came to 7 bases and at J to 3 bases, leaving 6 bases not matched to a gene. Per the germline V gene, CDR1 is MNHEY and CDR2 is SMNVEV (reference sequence). The CDR3 contains 15 residues. The CDR3 DNA reads TGTGCCAGCAACCAGCGGGGGGGCTTCTACAATGAGCAGTTCTTC. It yields the protein CASNQRGGFYNEQFF.

This rearrangement joins TRBV11-2 to TRBJ2-4; tentative D call: TRBD2 (6 bases). There are 17 residues in the CDR3. Trimming shortened V by 1 base and J by 0 bases, and 13 bases separated the two germline ends. Germline V gene lookup returns CDR1 SGHAT and CDR2 FQNNGV. In DNA form, the CDR3 reads TGTGCCAGCAGCTTAGGAGGCCTAGCGATAGCCAAAAACATTCAGTACTTC. Translating it yields CASSLGGLAIAKNIQYF.

CDR3 in amino acids: CASSNPGQGTDTQYF. For the CDR3, the DNA is TGCGCCAGCAGCAACCCCGGACAGGGCACAGATACGCAGTATTTT. The chain combines TRBV4-1 with TRBJ2-3; 7 positions agree with TRBD1. Germline assignment: CDR1 MGHRA and CDR2 YSYEKL. V gave up 5 bases and J gave up 1 base; unmatched junction bases: 6. The CDR3 consists of 15 residues.

This clone was recorded once. This chain connects TRBV5-5 to TRBJ2-1; tentative D call: TRBD1 (5 bases). CDR1 and CDR2 (germline): SGHKS, YYEKEE (reference sequence). The CDR3 is made up of 14 amino acids. Trimming took off 0 bases at V and 8 bases at J, with 12 bases between the two ends. The CDR3 sequence: CASSLVGALDEQFF. CDR3 bases: TGTGCCAGCAGCTTGGTTGGGGCCCTCGATGAGCAGTTCTTC.

The chain links TRBV28 to TRBJ2-1, with TRBD1 matching over 9 bases. This CDR3 has 15 amino acids. Trimming removed 3 bases from V and 4 bases from J; junction bases left unmatched: 4. CDR1 and CDR2 from the germline V gene are MDHEN and SYDVKM. For the CDR3, the DNA is TGTGCCAGCAGTTTGGGACAGGGAAATTACAATGAGCAGTTCTTC. Residues: CASSLGQGNYNEQFF.

The chain recombines TRBV7-9 with TRBJ1-2, with TRBD1 as a possible D gene (6 bases). CDR3 size: 15 residues. The V end lost 7 bases, the J end lost 1 base, and 16 bases lay between the germline ends. The germline V gene encodes CDR1 SEHNR and CDR2 FQNEAQ (reference sequence). The CDR3 here is CASTPSDRNNYGYTF. For the CDR3, the DNA is TGTGCCAGCACACCATCGGACAGAAATAACTATGGCTACACCTTC. The whole variable domain, filled in from reference TRBV7-9 and TRBJ1-2, reads DTGVSQNPRHKITKRGQNVTFRCDPISEHNRLYWYRQTLGQGPEFLTYFQNEAQLEKSRLLSDRFSAERPKGSFSTLEIQRTEQGDSAMYLCASTPSDRNNYGYTFGSGTRLTVV.

This chain uses TRBV18 with TRBJ1-3; the D is unclear. In germline, CDR1 is KGHSH, CDR2 LQKENI. The CDR3 is 14 residues long. The V gene lost 3 bases and the J gene lost 0 bases, with 6 bases spanning the gap. The CDR3: CASSPVSSGNTIYF. As DNA, the CDR3 is TGTGCCAGCTCACCGGTGAGCTCTGGAAACACCATATATTTT.

This chain joins TRBV5-6 and TRBJ1-2, with TRBD1 identical over 10 bases. J gave up 8 bases and V 4 bases, and 8 bases lay outside the gene matches. This CDR3 is 14 amino acids long. CDR1 is SGHDT, CDR2 YYEEEE, per germline. This CDR3 reads CASSPSGTGEGYTF. The CDR3 nucleotides are TGTGCCAGCAGCCCGAGTGGGACAGGGGAAGGCTACACCTTC.

CDR3 amino acids: CASSPTSVRGISYEQYF. The CDR3 region has the DNA TGTGCCAGCAGCCCGACGTCGGTCAGGGGGATCTCCTACGAGCAGTACTTC. The rearrangement joins TRBV11-2 to TRBJ2-7; 7 bases align to TRBD1. Germline trimming cut 5 bases from V and 0 bases from J; bases unmatched to any gene: 13. The CDR3 is 17 residues long. Germline CDR1 and CDR2: SGHAT and FQNNGV.

This clone was observed a handful of times. The chain joins TRBV25-1 to TRBJ1-6; 10 nucleotides line up with TRBD1. J gave up 7 bases and V 3 bases, and 6 bases lay outside the gene matches. The CDR3 runs to 16 residues. The V gene's germline CDR1 is MGHDK and CDR2 SYGVNS. The DNA for the CDR3 is TGTGCCAGCAGTGACCCCCGACAGGGGGCGAATTCACCCCTCCACTTT. This encodes CASSDPRQGANSPLHF. The whole variable domain, filled in from reference TRBV25-1 and TRBJ1-6, reads EADIYQTPRYLVIGTGKKITLECSQTMGHDKMYWYQQDPGMELHLIHYSYGVNSTEKGDLSSESTVSRIRTEHFPLTLESARPSHTSQYLCASSDPRQGANSPLHFGNGTRLTVT.

The table lists this clone with a count of one. This sequence joins TRBV6-5 and TRBJ1-2; D not resolved. The CDR3 is 16 residues long. CDR1 and CDR2 from the germline V gene are MNHEY and SVGAGI. The ends were cut back, 0 bases at V and 2 bases at J, with 13 bases in the middle. CDR3 in DNA: TGTGCCAGCAGTTACTCGGGTCTGGGCACCAACTATGGCTACACCTTC. It translates to CASSYSGLGTNYGYTF.

A note on this clone: This likely comes from a read error, as the CDR3 has no conserved phenylalanine or tryptophan at its end. Because the CDR3's place on the DNA is in doubt, the DNA is left out and the CDR3 is given as listed by TCRdb. The genes are TRBV2 and TRBJ2-7; the table's D call of TRBD2 was not tested on the DNA. Per the germline V gene, CDR1 is SNHLY and CDR2 is FYNNEI. The CDR3 numbers 11 amino acids, ends counted. CDR3 sequence: CASSARAGPSA.

V usage is TRBV25-1 and J usage is TRBJ1-6, with TRBD1 as a possible D gene (6 bases). Germline assignment: CDR1 MGHDK and CDR2 SYGVNS. This CDR3 spans 13 amino acids. Trimming took off 3 bases at V and 12 bases at J, with 12 bases between the two ends. In nucleotides, the CDR3 is TGTGCCAGCAGTGACCAGGGGAATGTACCCCTCCACTTT. Amino acid sequence: CASSDQGNVPLHF.

The chain carries TRBV10-3 and TRBJ1-1; the match to TRBD1 covers 9 bases. Trimming at V came to 5 bases and at J to 3 bases, leaving 4 bases not matched to a gene. This CDR3 is 14 amino acids long. CDR1 is ENHRY, CDR2 SYGVKD, per germline. CDR3 sequence reads: CAISPGQGYTEAFF. The CDR3 nucleotides are TGTGCCATCAGTCCGGGACAGGGCTACACTGAAGCTTTCTTT.

This chain links TRBV2 with TRBJ2-1, with D unclear. Germline V CDR1 and CDR2: SNHLY, FYNNEI. Trimming left V 3 bases short and J 4 bases short, with 7 bases between. The CDR3 contains 13 residues. CDR3 protein: CASSEWQYNEQFF. CDR3 nucleotides: TGTGCCAGCAGTGAGTGGCAGTACAATGAGCAGTTCTTC.

The chain couples TRBV11-2 to TRBJ2-5; 8 bases are a match to TRBD1. The germline V gene encodes CDR1 SGHAT and CDR2 FQNNGV. This CDR3 has 13 residues. V lost 5 bases to trimming and J lost 3 bases; unmatched junction nucleotides: 2. The CDR3 DNA is TGTGCCAGCAGCGGGGACAGGAAAGAGACCCAGTACTTC. It yields the protein CASSGDRKETQYF.

This chain connects TRBV29-1 to TRBJ1-3; 9 bases agree with TRBD1. The ends lost 6 bases at V and 9 bases at J; junction bases unmatched: 12. CDR1 and CDR2 (germline): SQVTM, ANQGSEA. CDR3 length equals 14 residues. CDR3 protein: CSVVRDRDTGTIYF. CDR3 DNA: TGCAGCGTCGTCCGGGACAGGGATACGGGCACCATATATTTT.

As DNA, the CDR3 is TGTGCCAGCAGCTTAGGACAGGGAATCGGGGAGCTGTTTTTT. Protein: CASSLGQGIGELFF. The gene calls are TRBV7-6 and TRBJ2-2; 7 nucleotides line up with TRBD1. Germline V CDR1 and CDR2: SGHVS, FNYEAQ. V dropped 1 base and J dropped 7; count of bases not matched to a gene: 3. The CDR3 is made up of 14 amino acids.

The chain links TRBV5-1 to TRBJ2-6; 8 bases fit TRBD1. Trimming took 6 bases from V and 2 from J; bases not matched to a gene: 4. The V gene's germline CDR1 is SGHRS and CDR2 YFSETQ. The CDR3 runs 15 residues. The CDR3 sequence: CASTLTGAGANVLTF. DNA for the CDR3: TGCGCCAGCACCCTGACAGGGGCTGGGGCCAACGTCCTGACTTTC.

The V gene is TRBV5-6, the J gene TRBJ2-1, with TRBD2 matching over 8 bases. The V gene end was trimmed by 0 bases and the J gene end by 5 bases; junction bases not matched to a gene: 4. The germline V gene encodes CDR1 SGHDT and CDR2 YYEEEE. The CDR3 runs to 15 residues. CDR3 residues: CASSLAGGANNEQFF. DNA of the CDR3: TGTGCCAGCAGCTTGGCCGGGGGGGCGAACAATGAGCAGTTCTTC.

The chain employs TRBV5-1 and TRBJ2-5, with a weak D call TRBD1 (6 bases). This CDR3 is built from 14 residues. Deletions cut 2 bases from V and 1 base from J, with 9 bases between. CDR1 is SGHRS, CDR2 YFSETQ, per germline. This chain's CDR3 is CASSFGQLQETQYF. The DNA of the CDR3 is TGCGCCAGCAGCTTTGGACAGCTCCAAGAGACCCAGTACTTC.

The V call is TRBV4-2, the J call TRBJ1-3, with 8 bases fitting TRBD1. Germline V gene sequence: CDR1 LGHNA, CDR2 YNFKEQ. The CDR3 contains 14 residues. The V and J ends lost 5 bases and 8 bases, in that order; junction bases with no gene match: 8. The DNA for the CDR3 is TGTGCCAGCAGCTCCACCGGACAGGGTGACACCATATATTTT. It is translated as CASSSTGQGDTIYF.

The CDR3 spells CASSPTGEWGQPQHF. CDR3 DNA sequence: TGTGCCAGCAGCCCGACAGGGGAATGGGGTCAGCCCCAGCATTTT. The chain employs TRBV5-5 and TRBJ1-5, with 8 bases aligning to TRBD1. CDR3 length equals 15 residues. Unmatched junction bases numbered 9, after V lost 4 bases and J lost 6 bases. Germline-derived CDR1 and CDR2 are SGHKS and YYEKEE (reference sequence).

The rearrangement uses TRBV19 and TRBJ2-1; 9 bases match TRBD2. V trimming: 4 bases; J trimming: 5 bases; junction bases outside the gene matches: 3. Germline CDR1 and CDR2: LNHDA and SQIVND (reference sequence). The CDR3 sequence is 14 residues long. The CDR3 sequence: CASSRPSGDNEQFF. Written as DNA, the CDR3 is TGTGCCAGTAGTAGGCCTAGCGGGGACAATGAGCAGTTCTTC.

The chain employs TRBV5-1 and TRBJ2-7; 8 bases match TRBD2. Trimming at V came to 3 bases and at J to 4 bases, leaving 12 bases not matched to a gene. The CDR3 length is 16 residues. The germline CDR1 and CDR2 sequences are SGHRS and YFSETQ. CDR3 amino acids: CASSYRGGPTYYEQYF. DNA of the CDR3: TGCGCCAGCAGCTACCGGGGGGGGCCTACATATTACGAGCAGTACTTC.